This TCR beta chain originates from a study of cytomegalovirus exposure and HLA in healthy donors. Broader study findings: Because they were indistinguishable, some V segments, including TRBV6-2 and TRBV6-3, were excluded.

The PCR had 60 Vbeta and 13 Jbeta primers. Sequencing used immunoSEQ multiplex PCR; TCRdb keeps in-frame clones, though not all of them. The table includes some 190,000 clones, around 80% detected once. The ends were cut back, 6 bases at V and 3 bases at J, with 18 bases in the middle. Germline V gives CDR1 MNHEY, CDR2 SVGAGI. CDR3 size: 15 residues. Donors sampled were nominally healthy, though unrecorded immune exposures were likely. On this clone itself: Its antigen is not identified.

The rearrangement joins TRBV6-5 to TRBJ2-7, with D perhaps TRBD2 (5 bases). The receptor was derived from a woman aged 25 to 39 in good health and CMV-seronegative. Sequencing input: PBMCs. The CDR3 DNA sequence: TGTGCCAGCAGGACTGACGGAGGATCAGGCTACGAGCAGTACTTC. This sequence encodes CASRTDGGSGYEQYF.